Listed here are 6 T cell receptor beta chains from one sample, sequenced in a study of shared clonotypes between healthy human individuals. Assay used: immunoSEQ multiplex PCR; TCRdb lists only in-frame clones, some missing. The sample records about 1 million clones, approximately 68% being singletons. The sequenced material came from memory CD4+ T cells sorted from blood. Subset: CD45RA-negative fraction. The receptors shown here come from a man between 18 and 29 years old in good health.

This clone came up a few times. The sample contains more than one DNA sequence encoding this CDR3. This chain links TRBV5-1 with TRBJ2-6; 7 bases match TRBD1. Per germline, CDR1 SGHRS and CDR2 YFSETQ. The CDR3 is made up of 15 amino acids. With 3 bases clipped from V and 1 base from J, the junction kept 1 base outside the gene matches. CDR3 region: CASSSTGSGANVLTF. The CDR3 nucleotides are TGCGCCAGCAGCTCGACAGGGTCTGGGGCCAACGTCCTGACTTTC.

This chain connects TRBV6-1 to TRBJ2-3; D is undetermined. Germline CDR1 reads MNHNS; CDR2 reads SASEGT. With 8 bases removed from V and 3 bases from J, the gap between germline ends came to 15 bases. The CDR3 runs 14 residues. Here the CDR3 reads CASRVLLVTDTQYF. CDR3 sequence (DNA): TGTGCCAGCCGCGTCCTCCTCGTAACAGATACGCAGTATTTT.

The chain links TRBV6-1 to TRBJ1-4, with TRBD1 identical over 9 bases. The junction had 11 bases not matched to a gene; V was cut back by 4 bases and J by 8 bases. The CDR3 is 16 residues long. Germline V CDR1 and CDR2: MNHNS, SASEGT. The CDR3 DNA reads as TGTGCCAGCAGTGTCGACCCGGGACAGGGAGGGGAAAAACTGTTTTTT. Its protein is CASSVDPGQGGEKLFF.

The rearrangement uses TRBV28 and TRBJ1-2; TRBD1 is a possible D gene (6 bases). Looked up from germline, CDR1 is MDHEN and CDR2 is SYDVKM. The CDR3 has 15 residues. V lost 3 bases and J lost 4, with 15 bases in between. The CDR3 DNA sequence: TGTGCCAGCAGTTTCCCTACAGGGCTCGGCTATGGCTACACCTTC. This codes for CASSFPTGLGYGYTF.

The chain has TRBV5-4 and TRBJ2-1; TRBD1 matches 10 bases. Germline CDR1 reads SGHNT; CDR2 reads YYREEE (reference sequence). The J segment lost 7 bases and the V segment lost 4 bases, leaving 8 bases of the junction unmatched. The CDR3 runs 15 residues. CDR3 sequence reads: CASSGGTGVKNEQFF. Written as DNA, the CDR3 is TGTGCCAGCAGCGGAGGGACAGGGGTGAAGAATGAGCAGTTCTTC.

As for this clone: Compared with germline, one end of the junction differs, possibly owing to a read error. The chain uses TRBV7-7 and TRBJ2-3; TRBD2 aligns across 9 bases. Germline lookup yields CDR1 SSHAT and CDR2 FNYEAQ (reference sequence). The CDR3 extends over 15 amino acids. The CDR3 protein is CASSYSSGRTDTQYF. The CDR3 coding sequence is TGTGCTAGCAGCTATAGTAGCGGGAGAACAGATACGCAGTATTTT.